The 27 T cell receptor beta chains given below trace back to one sample, sequenced in a study of neoadjuvant nivolumab and ipilimumab in lung cancer. The method was immunoSEQ multiplex PCR; TCRdb's version includes in-frame clones alone and lacks a portion of them. The repertoire holds over 25,000 clones, roughly 76% seen once, with 15% to 20% in the top ten. Sample: tumor tissue, taken after neoadjuvant nivolumab, alone or with ipilimumab, at or shortly before surgery. The receptor source for this set is an adult with non-small cell lung cancer.

The chain couples TRBV11-3 to TRBJ2-2; no clear D gene. The V and J ends lost 3 bases and 2 bases respectively, with 4 bases between them. CDR1 is SGHNT, CDR2 YENEEA, per germline. The CDR3 runs 13 residues. The CDR3 sequence: CASSFGNTGELFF. As DNA, the CDR3 is TGTGCCAGCAGCTTCGGCAACACCGGGGAGCTGTTTTTT.

The chain couples TRBV7-2 to TRBJ2-1; D remains unclear. Germline V gives CDR1 SGHTA, CDR2 FQGNSA. This CDR3 spans 15 amino acids. V lost 6 bases to trimming and J lost 0 bases, with 12 bases between them. The DNA for the CDR3 is TGTGCCAGCAGTTCCGACGTCAGCTCCTACAATGAGCAGTTCTTC. It translates to CASSSDVSSYNEQFF.

The chain recombines TRBV10-3 with TRBJ2-5; maybe TRBD1 (6 bases). V was pared by 0 bases and J by 5 bases, with 16 bases between. In germline, CDR1 is ENHRY, CDR2 SYGVKD. This CDR3 is 16 amino acids long. CDR3 bases: TGTGCCATCAGTGAGTCAGGAGTAGGGGGACCGGAGACCCAGTACTTC. Encoded protein: CAISESGVGGPETQYF.

This clone was observed a few times. This chain connects TRBV7-9 to TRBJ1-2, with TRBD1 as a possible D gene (5 bases). CDR1 is SEHNR and CDR2 is FQNEAQ in the germline V gene (reference sequence). The CDR3 contains 13 residues. Trimming left V 4 bases short and J 0 bases short, with 6 bases between. The CDR3 sequence is CASSSTANYGYTF. For the CDR3, the DNA is TGTGCCAGCAGCTCGACAGCTAACTATGGCTACACCTTC.

V is TRBV11-1 and J is TRBJ2-2, with 7 nucleotides matching TRBD2. The V and J ends lost 5 bases and 5 bases, in that order; junction bases with no gene match: 8. The CDR3 loop spans 15 amino acids. The V gene's germline CDR1 is SGHAT and CDR2 FQDESV (reference sequence). CDR3 DNA: TGTGCCAGCAGCCCTTTAGTGGGAGGGACCGGGGAGCTGTTTTTT. Translation gives CASSPLVGGTGELFF.

The V gene is TRBV4-1, the J gene TRBJ1-4, with 9 bases lining up with TRBD1. The germline V gene has CDR1 MGHRA and CDR2 YSYEKL. The CDR3 is 15 residues long. V lost 1 base to trimming and J lost 5 bases; unmatched junction nucleotides: 2. The CDR3 sequence is CASSQAGTGNEKLFF. CDR3 sequence (DNA): TGCGCCAGCAGCCAAGCCGGGACAGGGAATGAAAAACTGTTTTTT.

The chain combines TRBV5-1 with TRBJ2-5; D perhaps matches TRBD1 (6 bases). The CDR3 runs 14 residues. V lost 0 bases and J 1 base, leaving 7 bases between the germline ends. In germline, CDR1 is SGHRS, CDR2 YFSETQ. The CDR3 sequence is CASSLEGGQETQYF. CDR3 sequence (DNA): TGCGCCAGCAGCTTGGAAGGGGGCCAAGAGACCCAGTACTTC.

The chain recombines TRBV10-2 with TRBJ1-2; 10 bases line up with TRBD1. Germline CDR1 WSHSY, CDR2 SAAADI. J lost 2 bases, V lost 6 bases, and 3 bases had no gene match. There are 14 residues in the CDR3. The CDR3 protein is CASSPDRGNYGYTF. CDR3 DNA: TGCGCCAGCAGCCCGGACAGGGGGAACTATGGCTACACCTTC.

This sequence joins TRBV19 and TRBJ1-2; 8 nucleotides agree with TRBD1. The length of the CDR3 is 15 residues. The ends lost 5 bases at V and 2 bases at J; junction bases unmatched: 7. CDR1 is LNHDA and CDR2 is SQIVND in the germline V gene (reference sequence). CDR3 residues: CASSPHDRGNYGYTF. The CDR3 region has the DNA TGTGCCAGTAGTCCCCATGACAGGGGCAACTATGGCTACACCTTC.

This chain connects TRBV18 to TRBJ2-5; TRBD2 agrees at 7 bases. This CDR3 comprises 14 residues. Trimming at V came to 2 bases and at J to 5 bases, leaving 5 bases not matched to a gene. Per germline, CDR1 KGHSH and CDR2 LQKENI. Here the CDR3 DNA reads TGTGCCAGCTCACCAAGGGGAGCGGGGGAGACCCAGTACTTC. As protein: CASSPRGAGETQYF.

The chain is built from TRBV6-5 and TRBJ1-2; D is possibly TRBD1 (5 bases). The V and J ends lost 8 bases and 7 bases respectively, with 8 bases between them. CDR1 MNHEY and CDR2 SVGAGI come from the germline V gene. CDR3 size: 10 residues. The CDR3 loop is CASGDLGYTF. The DNA for the CDR3 is TGTGCCAGCGGGGACCTTGGCTACACCTTC.

In its sample, this clone was seen once. This chain connects TRBV5-5 to TRBJ1-2, with TRBD1 as a possible D gene (5 bases). The CDR3 runs to 13 residues. Looked up from germline, CDR1 is SGHKS and CDR2 is YYEKEE (reference sequence). V lost 4 bases and J 8 bases, leaving 15 bases between the germline ends. The CDR3 is CASSILSGKGYTF. The CDR3 region has the DNA TGTGCCAGCAGCATTTTATCAGGGAAAGGCTACACCTTC.

The genes are TRBV9 and TRBJ1-6, with D unclear. This CDR3 is 13 amino acids long. V was cut by 0 bases and J by 6 bases, with 4 bases left in between. Germline V CDR1 and CDR2: SGDLS, YYNGEE. CDR3 in amino acids: CASSVEGNSPLHF. In DNA, the CDR3 is TGTGCCAGCAGCGTAGAGGGTAATTCACCCCTCCACTTT.

The chain recombines TRBV28 with TRBJ2-7; D gene ambiguous. V was shortened by 6 bases and J by 2 bases, with 14 bases between the two germline ends. The CDR3 is 14 residues long. The germline V gene has CDR1 MDHEN and CDR2 SYDVKM. The DNA of the CDR3 is TGTGCCAGCAGCTTTCACACGGACCCCTACGAGCAGTACTTC. Translating gives CASSFHTDPYEQYF.

This rearrangement joins TRBV19 to TRBJ1-2, with D hard to call. Looked up from germline, CDR1 is LNHDA and CDR2 is SQIVND (reference sequence). Deletions cut 4 bases from V and 3 bases from J, with 6 bases between. The CDR3 is 12 amino acids. CDR3 coding DNA: TGTGCCAGTAGTAAGGGAGACTATGGCTACACCTTC. Translated, it gives CASSKGDYGYTF.

The rearrangement joins TRBV7-9 to TRBJ2-7; 8 bases are a match to TRBD1. Trimming removed 4 bases from V and 7 bases from J; junction bases left unmatched: 15. The CDR3 is 16 amino acids. Germline values: CDR1 SEHNR, CDR2 FQNEAQ (reference sequence). In DNA form, the CDR3 reads TGTGCCAGCAGCTCCCCGAGGACAGGGACCCTTTTGGAGCAGTACTTC. Protein product: CASSSPRTGTLLEQYF.

The V and J genes are TRBV2 and TRBJ2-1; 11 bases map to TRBD2. The CDR3 is made up of 16 amino acids. V was clipped by 4 bases and J by 4 bases; unmatched bases: 6. The germline V gene encodes CDR1 SNHLY and CDR2 FYNNEI. CDR3 residues: CASSALAGGPYNEQFF. The CDR3 DNA reads as TGTGCCAGCAGTGCCTTAGCGGGGGGGCCATACAATGAGCAGTTCTTC.

This chain connects TRBV6-6 to TRBJ2-2; tentative D call: TRBD1 (6 bases). The V end was cut by 7 bases, the J end by 1 base, with 16 bases between. The CDR3 extends over 16 amino acids. Per germline, CDR1 MNHNY and CDR2 SVGAGI (reference sequence). The DNA for the CDR3 is TGTGCCAGCATGGCAGGGGCCAACAAGAACACCGGGGAGCTGTTTTTT. Its translation is CASMAGANKNTGELFF.

The chain recombines TRBV6-5 with TRBJ2-3; 8 positions agree with TRBD2. J gave up 0 bases and V 6 bases, and 5 bases lay outside the gene matches. There are 15 residues in the CDR3. Per the germline V gene, CDR1 is MNHEY and CDR2 is SVGAGI. The CDR3 coding sequence is TGTGCCAGCAGCCGTGGACTAGCTAGCACAGATACGCAGTATTTT. As protein: CASSRGLASTDTQYF.

This chain joins TRBV18 and TRBJ2-1; possible D gene TRBD1, 5 bases. CDR3 length: 14 residues. V was pared by 3 bases and J by 8 bases, with 14 bases between. Germline lookup yields CDR1 KGHSH and CDR2 LQKENI. CDR3 sequence: CASSPDSSVDEQFF. The CDR3 coding sequence is TGTGCCAGCTCACCTGACAGTAGTGTGGATGAGCAGTTCTTC. Filled out from reference TRBV18 and TRBJ2-1, the complete variable domain reads NAGVMQNPRHLVRRRGQEARLRCSPMKGHSHVYWYRQLPEEGLKFMVYLQKENIIDESGMPKERFSAEFPKEGPSILRIQQVVRGDSAAYFCASSPDSSVDEQFFGPGTRLTVL.

This chain joins TRBV7-2 and TRBJ2-1; D not resolved. Trimming took 5 bases from V and 8 from J, leaving 19 bases between them. CDR3 length equals 15 residues. Germline CDR1 reads SGHTA; CDR2 reads FQGNSA. The CDR3 DNA sequence: TGTGCCAGCAGCCCCCTCAGGCTGAGGACCCATGAGCAGTTCTTC. It is translated as CASSPLRLRTHEQFF.

This chain uses TRBV7-9 with TRBJ2-7; the match to TRBD1 covers 7 bases. This CDR3 has 13 amino acids. V shed 5 bases, J shed 6 bases, and the junction held 7 bases outside the gene matches. Germline lookup yields CDR1 SEHNR and CDR2 FQNEAQ (reference sequence). This chain's CDR3 is CASSVLQGSEQYF. Written as DNA, the CDR3 is TGTGCCAGCAGCGTACTACAGGGGTCCGAGCAGTACTTC. Using reference TRBV7-9 and TRBJ2-7 for the parts outside the CDR3, the full variable domain is DTGVSQNPRHKITKRGQNVTFRCDPISEHNRLYWYRQTLGQGPEFLTYFQNEAQLEKSRLLSDRFSAERPKGSFSTLEIQRTEQGDSAMYLCASSVLQGSEQYFGPGTRLTVT.

This clone was observed a single time. J is TRBJ2-5 and V is TRBV6-5; 9 nucleotides agree with TRBD1. There are 13 residues in the CDR3. Unmatched junction bases numbered 4, after V lost 6 bases and J lost 5 bases. Germline CDR1 reads MNHEY; CDR2 reads SVGAGI. Here the CDR3 reads CASSHRGRETQYF. The CDR3 DNA reads TGTGCCAGCAGCCACAGGGGGCGGGAGACCCAGTACTTC.

The rearrangement joins TRBV5-6 to TRBJ2-7, with D maybe TRBD2 (6 bases). Trimming took off 4 bases at V and 2 bases at J, with 7 bases between the two ends. CDR1 is SGHDT, CDR2 YYEEEE, per germline. The CDR3 is 12 amino acids. As DNA, the CDR3 is TGTGCCAGCAGCCCGGGAGCCTACGAGCAGTACTTC. Translation gives CASSPGAYEQYF.

The chain recombines TRBV11-2 with TRBJ2-3; D may be TRBD2 (6 bases). Germline CDR1 is SGHAT and CDR2 is FQNNGV. This CDR3 comprises 14 residues. The V and J ends lost 3 bases and 4 bases respectively, with 11 bases between them. The CDR3 DNA reads as TGTGCCAGCAGCTTTGGGGGAGGACCAGATACGCAGTATTTT. Its protein product is CASSFGGGPDTQYF.

The chain combines TRBV5-6 with TRBJ2-3; 9 nucleotides align to TRBD1. V was clipped by 2 bases and J by 14 bases; unmatched bases: 3. CDR1 and CDR2 from the germline V gene are SGHDT and YYEEEE. The CDR3 length is 11 residues. The CDR3 nucleotides read TGTGCCAGCAGCTTTAGGGACAGGGTGTATTTT. Amino acid sequence: CASSFRDRVYF.

The rearrangement links TRBV15 to TRBJ1-1, with D possibly matching TRBD1 (5 bases). The V gene lost 6 bases and the J gene lost 1 base, with 15 bases spanning the gap. Germline V gives CDR1 LNHNV, CDR2 YYDKDF (reference sequence). CDR3 length: 15 residues. The CDR3 loop reads CATSPKLGRNTEAFF. The DNA for the CDR3 is TGTGCCACCAGTCCCAAACTGGGACGGAACACTGAAGCTTTCTTT.